Listed below are T cell receptor beta chains from one sample, sequenced in a study of glioma-infiltrating T cells after dendritic cell vaccination. Assay: immunoSEQ multiplex PCR; the TCRdb copy retains only in-frame clones and omits some. Among fewer than 45,000 clones listed, roughly four fifths were seen once. Sequenced material: blood, taken before dendritic cell vaccination. These receptors all stem from a human donor with glioblastoma. The CDR3 runs from the conserved cysteine through the conserved F or W. Fields, in order: clone size, D gene, V gene, J gene, CDR3 protein, CDR3 DNA. The D gene is left open where the match is weak. Clone size is not always given. Where it is, it says once, few, many or a class for expanded clones.

-,TRBD1,TRBV30,TRBJ2-2,CAWRTGAGELFF,TGTGCCTGGAGGACAGGGGCCGGGGAGCTGTTTTTT
-,TRBD1,TRBV5-5,TRBJ2-5,CASSLDLTGVMETQYF,TGTGCCAGCAGCTTGGATCTTACAGGGGTCATGGAGACCCAGTACTTC
once,-,TRBV5-8,TRBJ2-7,CASSLHYEQYF,TGTGCCAGCAGCTTGCATTACGAGCAGTACTTC
-,TRBD2,TRBV9,TRBJ2-2,CASSVVPGGPYAGELFF,TGTGCCAGCAGCGTAGTACCGGGGGGGCCCTATGCCGGGGAGCTGTTTTTT
-,TRBD1,TRBV29-1,TRBJ1-2,CSALGQLYGYTF,TGCAGCGCCCTGGGACAGCTCTATGGCTACACCTTC
-,TRBD1,TRBV10-3,TRBJ2-1,CAISEDRAPNSYNEQFF,TGTGCCATCAGTGAGGACAGGGCCCCGAACTCCTACAATGAGCAGTTCTTC
once,TRBD1,TRBV11-3,TRBJ1-1,CASTRGMVDTEAFF,TGTGCCAGCACCAGGGGGATGGTTGACACTGAAGCTTTCTTT
-,TRBD1,TRBV4-2,TRBJ2-7,CASSQEGTGLPYEQYF,TGTGCCAGCAGCCAAGAGGGGACAGGGCTTCCCTACGAGCAGTACTTC
-,TRBD1,TRBV25-1,TRBJ2-7,CASSASGGEAYEQYF,TGTGCCAGCAGTGCCTCAGGGGGCGAGGCCTACGAGCAGTACTTC
-,-,TRBV25-1,TRBJ1-1,CASSNLDRNTEAFF,TGTGCCAGCAGTAACCTGGACAGGAACACTGAAGCTTTCTTT
-,-,TRBV11-3,TRBJ2-7,CASSSGVQRGYEQYF,TGTGCCAGCAGCTCCGGTGTGCAACGGGGCTACGAGCAGTACTTC
-,TRBD1,TRBV28,TRBJ1-4,CASSYGTGGRGNEKLFF,TGTGCCAGCAGCTATGGGACAGGGGGGCGGGGTAATGAAAAACTGTTTTTT
-,-,TRBV14,TRBJ2-7,CASSQTGFSYEQYF,TGTGCCAGCAGCCAAACAGGGTTTTCCTACGAGCAGTACTTC
few,-,TRBV7-2,TRBJ2-2,CASSLERSSFSGELFF,TGTGCCAGCAGCTTAGAAAGGTCTAGTTTCTCCGGGGAGCTGTTTTTT
-,TRBD1,TRBV6-1,TRBJ1-5,CASSEEPPRGLSNQPQHF,TGTGCCAGCAGTGAAGAACCCCCCAGGGGGCTAAGCAATCAGCCCCAGCATTTT
-,TRBD1,TRBV5-1,TRBJ2-3,CASNLAPLQGTTDTQYF,TGCGCCAGCAACTTGGCGCCTCTACAGGGGACCACAGATACGCAGTATTTT
once,TRBD1,TRBV9,TRBJ1-2,CASSESTGGVLSGYTF,TGTGCCAGCAGCGAGAGCACAGGGGGGGTTCTGAGTGGCTACACCTTC
-,-,TRBV6-5,TRBJ2-3,CASSYGQSTDTQYF,TGTGCCAGCAGTTATGGACAGAGCACAGATACGCAGTATTTT
few,-,TRBV18,TRBJ2-7,CASSQQGTSSEQYF,TGTGCCAGCTCCCAACAGGGTACCTCCTCCGAGCAGTACTTC
-,-,TRBV9,TRBJ2-2,CASSVDRGGTGELFF,TGTGCCAGCAGCGTAGACAGGGGAGGCACCGGGGAGCTGTTTTTT
-,TRBD1,TRBV7-3,TRBJ2-1,CASSSDRALTIEQFF,TGTGCCAGCAGCTCCGACAGGGCACTCACAATTGAGCAGTTCTTC
-,-,TRBV12-5,TRBJ1-3,CASGLVLANAGNTIYF,TGTGCTAGTGGTTTGGTACTTGCGAACGCTGGAAACACCATATATTTT
-,-,TRBV27,TRBJ1-2,CASSLLAGGYGYTF,TGTGCCAGCAGTTTGTTGGCCGGAGGATATGGCTACACCTTC
-,TRBD1,TRBV9,TRBJ2-3,CASSPINRGPDTQYF,TGTGCCAGCAGCCCCATAAACAGGGGACCAGATACGCAGTATTTT
-,-,TRBV9,TRBJ2-2,CASSVGNRESGELFF,TGTGCCAGCAGCGTAGGGAACAGGGAATCCGGGGAGCTGTTTTTT
-,-,TRBV2,TRBJ1-6,CASSEANLGDNSPLHF,TGTGCCAGCAGTGAAGCGAACCTTGGAGATAATTCACCCCTCCACTTT
few,-,TRBV28,TRBJ1-4,CAASPVPNEKLFF,TGTGCCGCATCCCCGGTACCTAATGAAAAACTGTTTTTT
-,TRBD1,TRBV4-2,TRBJ2-7,CASSLDRGPYEQYF,TGTGCCAGCAGCCTGGACAGGGGCCCCTACGAGCAGTACTTC
once,-,TRBV9,TRBJ2-7,CASSVGGPDSYEQYF,TGTGCCAGCAGCGTAGGGGGGCCGGACTCCTACGAGCAGTACTTC
-,-,TRBV7-2,TRBJ2-7,CASSLQAQGREQYF,TGTGCCAGCAGCCTGCAAGCTCAGGGGCGCGAGCAGTACTTC
-,-,TRBV2,TRBJ1-2,CASVDSTLNYGYTF,TGTGCCAGCGTGGACAGCACACTTAACTATGGCTACACCTTC
once,-,TRBV7-3,TRBJ2-5,CASSPGVGGERETQYF,TGTGCCAGCAGCCCGGGGGTAGGGGGCGAACGGGAGACCCAGTACTTC
once,-,TRBV10-2,TRBJ1-1,CASSETLTGNTEAFF,TGCGCCAGCAGTGAGACTCTGACAGGAAACACTGAAGCTTTCTTT
few,-,TRBV2,TRBJ2-1,CASRTGAGRYNEQFF,TGTGCCAGCAGAACAGGCGCTGGACGATACAATGAGCAGTTCTTC
-,TRBD1,TRBV4-2,TRBJ2-6,CASSQDWTGGAGANVLTF,TGTGCCAGCAGCCAAGATTGGACAGGGGGCGCGGGGGCCAACGTCCTGACTTTC
few,-,TRBV7-2,TRBJ2-7,CASSSSRGTASYEQYF,TGTGCCAGCAGCTCCAGTCGGGGGACAGCCTCCTACGAGCAGTACTTC
-,TRBD2,TRBV19,TRBJ2-1,CASMGGTIYNEQFF,TGTGCCAGTATGGGGGGGACTATCTACAATGAGCAGTTCTTC
-,-,TRBV5-1,TRBJ1-1,CASSLTGDPNTEAFF,TGCGCCAGCAGCTTAACAGGAGATCCGAACACTGAAGCTTTCTTT
-,-,TRBV5-1,TRBJ2-2,CASSFERGSTGELFF,TGCGCCAGCAGCTTCGAAAGGGGAAGCACCGGGGAGCTGTTTTTT
-,-,TRBV28,TRBJ2-1,CASSFGPANEQFF,TGTGCCAGCAGTTTTGGGCCCGCTAATGAGCAGTTCTTC
-,TRBD1,TRBV7-8,TRBJ1-2,CASSFNTGGGYTF,TGTGCCAGCAGCTTTAATACAGGGGGTGGCTACACCTTC
-,-,TRBV27,TRBJ1-1,CASSFTLNWNTEAFF,TGTGCCAGCAGTTTTACCCTAAATTGGAACACTGAAGCTTTCTTT
-,TRBD2,TRBV5-1,TRBJ2-3,CASSTGGARTDTQYF,TGCGCCAGCAGCACGGGGGGGGCTCGCACAGATACGCAGTATTTT
-,-,TRBV18,TRBJ2-5,CASSESSETQYF,TGTGCCAGCTCAGAGTCTTCAGAGACCCAGTACTTC